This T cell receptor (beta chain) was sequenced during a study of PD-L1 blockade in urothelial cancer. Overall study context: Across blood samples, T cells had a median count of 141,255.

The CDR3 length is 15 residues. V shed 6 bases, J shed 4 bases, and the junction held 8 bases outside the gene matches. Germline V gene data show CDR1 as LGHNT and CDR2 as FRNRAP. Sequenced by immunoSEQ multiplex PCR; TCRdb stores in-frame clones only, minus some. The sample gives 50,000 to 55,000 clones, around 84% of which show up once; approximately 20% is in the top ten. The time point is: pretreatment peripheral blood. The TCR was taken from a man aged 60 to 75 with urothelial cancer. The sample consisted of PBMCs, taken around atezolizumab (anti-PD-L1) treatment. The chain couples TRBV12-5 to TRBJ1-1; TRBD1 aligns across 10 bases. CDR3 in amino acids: CASGPGQGPSTEAFF. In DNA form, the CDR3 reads TGTGCTAGTGGACCGGGACAGGGGCCGAGCACTGAAGCTTTCTTT. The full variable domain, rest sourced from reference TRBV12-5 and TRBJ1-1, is DARVTQTPRHKVTEMGQEVTMRCQPILGHNTVFWYRQTMMQGLELLAYFRNRAPLDDSGMPKDRFSAEMPDATLATLKIQPSEPRDSAVYFCASGPGQGPSTEAFFGQGTRLTVV.